This passage covers 24 T cell receptor beta chains from one sample sequenced in a study of shared clonotypes between healthy human individuals. Repertoires were generated with immunoSEQ multiplex PCR, while TCRdb's copy carries only in-frame clones and drops some. Among hundreds of thousands of clones, 98% were seen once, and the ten largest hold 0.3%. Naive CD8 cells lacked CD45RO, underwent positive selection for CCR7 and left out terminally differentiated effector memory CD45RA+ cells. The sample was naive CD8+ T cells sorted from blood. These receptors were obtained from a man in his thirties or forties in good health.

The V gene is TRBV10-3, the J gene TRBJ2-7; D remains ambiguous. Trimming removed 9 bases from V and 0 bases from J, with 12 bases in between. The CDR3 runs 13 residues. Germline lookup yields CDR1 ENHRY and CDR2 SYGVKD. The CDR3 nucleotides are TGTGCCATTTCGGGCCACCCCTCCTACGAGCAGTACTTC. This encodes CAISGHPSYEQYF.

This clone was observed a single time. The chain joins TRBV29-1 to TRBJ2-7; unclear D gene. The CDR3 consists of 14 residues. CDR1 is SQVTM, CDR2 ANQGSEA, per germline. V lost 7 bases and J lost 5, with 21 bases in between. This chain's CDR3 is CSATAQARSDEQYF. For the CDR3, the DNA is TGCAGCGCTACCGCCCAGGCCCGATCGGACGAGCAGTACTTC.

V is TRBV9 and J is TRBJ1-3; D unresolved. This CDR3 is built from 13 residues. CDR1 SGDLS and CDR2 YYNGEE come from the germline V gene. Trimming removed 0 bases from V and 8 bases from J, with 9 bases in between. The CDR3 loop reads CASSVEEGHTIYF. Here the CDR3 DNA reads TGTGCCAGCAGCGTAGAGGAGGGTCACACCATATATTTT.

This rearrangement joins TRBV9 to TRBJ2-1, with 8 bases that match TRBD2. This CDR3 is built from 15 residues. The V segment lost 0 bases and the J segment 5 bases; nucleotides outside the gene matches: 4. Germline V gene lookup returns CDR1 SGDLS and CDR2 YYNGEE. The CDR3 coding sequence is TGTGCCAGCAGCGTAGTTGATAGCGGGAACAATGAGCAGTTCTTC. This gives the protein CASSVVDSGNNEQFF.

The rearrangement links TRBV7-9 to TRBJ2-5; D is unresolved. Germline V gene sequence: CDR1 SEHNR, CDR2 FQNEAQ (reference sequence). The CDR3 length is 15 residues. V dropped 5 bases and J dropped 3 bases, with 16 bases sitting between them. CDR3 loop: CASSAGPSSKETQYF. CDR3 in DNA: TGTGCCAGCAGCGCAGGTCCATCGTCAAAAGAGACCCAGTACTTC.

A single count supports this clone. The chain recombines TRBV7-9 with TRBJ2-1; TRBD2 matches 10 bases. Germline V lookup: CDR1 SEHNR, CDR2 FQNEAQ (reference sequence). V lost 5 bases, J lost 5 bases, and 6 bases stayed unmatched. The CDR3 is 15 residues long. The CDR3 sequence: CASSLTSGVHNEQFF. The DNA for the CDR3 is TGTGCCAGCAGCCTTACTAGCGGGGTACACAATGAGCAGTTCTTC.

CDR3 region: CASSFRGSSSSYEQYF. The CDR3 nucleotides are TGTGCCAGCAGTTTCCGCGGGAGCTCCAGCTCCTACGAGCAGTACTTC. The chain uses TRBV27 and TRBJ2-7, with 7 bases fitting TRBD2. The V segment lost 3 bases and the J segment 0 bases; nucleotides outside the gene matches: 8. The germline V gene has CDR1 MNHEY and CDR2 SMNVEV (reference sequence). The CDR3 is 16 residues long.

A single count supports this clone. The gene calls are TRBV4-3 and TRBJ2-6; unclear D gene. Germline V gene lookup returns CDR1 LGHNA and CDR2 YSLEER. This CDR3 is 17 amino acids long. Trimming pared 0 bases from V and 0 bases from J, leaving 9 bases between. The DNA of the CDR3 is TGCGCCAGCAGCCAAGATTTTGACTTCTCTGGGGCCAACGTCCTGACTTTC. The encoded protein is CASSQDFDFSGANVLTF.

The chain couples TRBV2 to TRBJ1-1; D is possibly TRBD1 (5 bases). The CDR3 contains 17 residues. CDR1 is SNHLY, CDR2 FYNNEI, per germline. Trimming left V 9 bases short and J 0 bases short, with 23 bases between. Here the CDR3 reads CARAFDRGGSLNTEAFF. CDR3 bases: TGTGCCAGAGCGTTTGATAGGGGTGGGTCATTGAACACTGAAGCTTTCTTT. Supplemented by reference TRBV2 and TRBJ1-1, the full variable domain reads EPEVTQTPSHQVTQMGQEVILRCVPISNHLYFYWYRQILGQKVEFLVSFYNNEISEKSEIFDDQFSVERPDGSNFTLKIRSTKLEDSAMYFCARAFDRGGSLNTEAFFGQGTRLTVV.

This sequence joins TRBV27 and TRBJ1-4; D perhaps matches TRBD1 (6 bases). Germline assignment: CDR1 MNHEY and CDR2 SMNVEV (reference sequence). V dropped 8 bases and J dropped 8 bases, with 21 bases sitting between them. The CDR3 totals 15 residues. CDR3 DNA: TGTGCCAGCCGACCCCACAGGGAGAGGCGGGAAAAACTGTTTTTT. Amino acids: CASRPHRERREKLFF.

The chain joins TRBV4-3 to TRBJ2-7; 11 nucleotides line up with TRBD2. This CDR3 region has 15 residues. Germline CDR1 LGHNA, CDR2 YSLEER. V dropped 6 bases and J dropped 2; count of bases not matched to a gene: 6. CDR3 nucleotides: TGCGCCAGCAGTCCAGGGACTAGCGGCCCCTACGAGCAGTACTTC. Its translation is CASSPGTSGPYEQYF.

V is TRBV28 and J is TRBJ1-2; D ambiguous. Germline CDR1 MDHEN, CDR2 SYDVKM. The CDR3 has 14 amino acids. Between the trimmed V and J ends, which lost 6 bases and 5 bases, there was a span of 16 bases. The CDR3 spells CASSPLDGGYGYTF. The CDR3 coding sequence is TGTGCCAGCAGCCCCCTGGACGGTGGATATGGCTACACCTTC.

This clone came up once. Other DNA sequences in the same sample also yield this CDR3. The chain uses TRBV14 and TRBJ2-1; D ambiguous. The CDR3 has 13 amino acids. The V and J ends lost 1 base and 1 base respectively, with 2 bases between them. Looked up from germline, CDR1 is SGHDN and CDR2 is FVKESK. The CDR3 bases are TGTGCCAGCAGCCAAGGGTCCTACAATGAGCAGTTCTTC. Encoded protein: CASSQGSYNEQFF.

The J gene is TRBJ2-3, the V gene TRBV11-2; 9 bases align to TRBD2. Losses at the gene ends were 5 bases for V and 5 bases for J; bases not matched to a gene: 8. Germline CDR1 and CDR2: SGHAT and FQNNGV. The CDR3 is made up of 15 amino acids. CDR3 coding DNA: TGTGCCAGCAGCAGCGGGAGGAGACGGGGAGATACGCAGTATTTT. The encoded protein is CASSSGRRRGDTQYF.

The chain joins TRBV2 to TRBJ2-7, with 11 bases that match TRBD1. With V trimmed by 8 bases and J by 4 bases, 10 bases remained unmatched. Germline-derived CDR1 and CDR2 are SNHLY and FYNNEI. This CDR3 has 15 amino acids. CDR3 residues: CASLRRTGGEYEQYF. For the CDR3, the DNA is TGTGCCAGCTTAAGAAGGACAGGGGGCGAATACGAGCAGTACTTC.

This chain links TRBV6-6 with TRBJ2-5, with 9 bases aligning to TRBD2. CDR1 and CDR2 from the germline V gene are MNHNY and SVGAGI (reference sequence). J lost 5 bases, V lost 1 base, and 8 bases had no gene match. The CDR3 is made up of 16 amino acids. CDR3 sequence (DNA): TGTGCCAGCAGTTACTTTGGGCGGGAGGGCCTGGAGACCCAGTACTTC. It specifies CASSYFGREGLETQYF.

The chain employs TRBV6-5 and TRBJ1-2; TRBD1 aligns across 7 bases. CDR1 is MNHEY, CDR2 SVGAGI, per germline. The V segment lost 2 bases and the J segment 4 bases; nucleotides outside the gene matches: 4. The CDR3 totals 14 residues. CDR3: CASSYGTEVYGYTF. As DNA, the CDR3 is TGTGCCAGCAGTTACGGGACAGAAGTCTATGGCTACACCTTC.

For the CDR3, the DNA is TGCGCCAGCAGCCAAGAATACGGCAACCAGGCAGCCCAGCATTTT. Its translation: CASSQEYGNQAAQHF. This sequence joins TRBV4-1 and TRBJ1-5; D is uncertain. CDR1 and CDR2 (germline): MGHRA, YSYEKL. Deletions cut 0 bases from V and 11 bases from J, with 17 bases between. The CDR3 has 15 amino acids.

The rearrangement links TRBV27 to TRBJ2-3, with D perhaps matching TRBD1 (5 bases). The germline CDR1 and CDR2 sequences are MNHEY and SMNVEV (reference sequence). The CDR3 contains 16 residues. Trimming left V 2 bases short and J 2 bases short, with 14 bases between. Here the CDR3 reads CASSLQAGPLTDTQYF. The CDR3 coding sequence is TGTGCCAGCAGTTTACAGGCAGGGCCCCTCACAGATACGCAGTATTTT.

The J gene is TRBJ1-1, the V gene TRBV9; TRBD1 is a possible D gene (5 bases). CDR3 size: 16 residues. The V gene's germline CDR1 is SGDLS and CDR2 YYNGEE. V shed 6 bases and J shed 7 bases, with 25 bases lying between them. CDR3 amino acids: CASIPAQSGKTNEAFF. CDR3 DNA sequence: TGTGCCAGCATCCCTGCTCAATCAGGGAAAACTAATGAAGCTTTCTTT.

This chain links TRBV10-2 with TRBJ2-6; 10 positions match TRBD1. V lost 3 bases and J lost 8; bases outside the gene matches: 7. The CDR3 is 16 residues long. Germline CDR1 WSHSY, CDR2 SAAADI. CDR3 nucleotides: TGCGCCAGCAGTGATTCCGGGACAGGGGTGACCAACGTCCTGACTTTC. Translated, it gives CASSDSGTGVTNVLTF.

The chain has TRBV5-1 and TRBJ2-1; D ambiguous. The germline gives CDR1 SGHRS, CDR2 YFSETQ. The CDR3 is 13 residues long. Trimming shortened V by 1 base and J by 10 bases, and 12 bases separated the two germline ends. In DNA, the CDR3 is TGCGCCAGCAGCTTGAAAGGGTTTGACGAGCAGTTCTTC. Translating gives CASSLKGFDEQFF.

The chain employs TRBV6-5 and TRBJ1-1; 7 bases are shared with TRBD1. V gave up 2 bases and J gave up 6 bases; unmatched junction bases: 12. Germline-derived CDR1 and CDR2 are MNHEY and SVGAGI. This CDR3 spans 16 amino acids. This chain's CDR3 is CASSYLTGAGSAEAFF. CDR3 in DNA: TGTGCCAGCAGTTACCTTACAGGGGCTGGCAGCGCTGAAGCTTTCTTT.

V gene TRBV7-2 combines with J gene TRBJ1-1; D is uncertain. The CDR3 totals 13 residues. Trimming removed 1 base from V and 3 bases from J, with 6 bases in between. CDR1 and CDR2 from the germline V gene are SGHTA and FQGNSA. Here the CDR3 reads CASSLVEDTEAFF. The CDR3 DNA is TGTGCCAGCAGCTTAGTAGAGGACACTGAAGCTTTCTTT.